These T cell receptor beta chains were read from a single sample in a study of Ad26.COV2.S vaccination and SARS-CoV-2 variants. TCRdb's copy holds only in-frame clones and misses some; the assay was immunoSEQ multiplex PCR. The repertoire holds roughly 100,000 clones, with about three quarters as singletons. Specimen: peripheral blood, collected after recovery from COVID-19. The receptor source for this set is a human donor who had recovered from COVID-19. Both conserved end residues are part of each CDR3. The D gene is left open where the match is weak. The size entry is marked missing in some rows and otherwise reads once, few, many or a size class.

v_call	j_call	d_call	clone_size	cdr3_aa	cdr3_nt
TRBV12-3/TRBV12-4	TRBJ2-1	.	.	CASTQQGNEQFF	TGTGCCAGCACTCAACAGGGCAATGAGCAGTTCTTC
TRBV6-5	TRBJ2-2	TRBD2	.	CASRGTRGTGELFF	TGTGCCAGCAGGGGGACTAGGGGCACCGGGGAGCTGTTTTTT
TRBV4-2	TRBJ2-1	.	.	CASSQVFGGYGEQFF	TGTGCCAGCAGCCAAGTATTTGGGGGATACGGTGAGCAGTTCTTC
TRBV28	TRBJ1-2	TRBD1	.	CASSFLPKGQGSGYTF	TGTGCCAGCAGTTTCCTACCAAAGGGACAGGGAAGCGGCTACACCTTC
TRBV3-1/TRBV3-2	TRBJ1-1	.	.	CASSFTTATEAFF	TGTGCCAGCAGCTTTACCACGGCCACTGAAGCTTTCTTT
TRBV5-1	TRBJ2-3	TRBD2	.	CASSLGSVGRRDTQYF	TGCGCCAGCAGCTTGGGGTCGGTCGGGAGGAGAGATACGCAGTATTTT
TRBV5-1	TRBJ2-5	.	.	CASSPRQPETQYF	TGCGCCAGCAGCCCCCGACAGCCAGAGACCCAGTACTTC
TRBV6-5	TRBJ2-7	TRBD2	.	CASITGLAGAYEQYF	TGTGCCAGCATTACCGGACTAGCGGGGGCCTACGAGCAGTACTTC
TRBV11-2	TRBJ1-3	.	once	CASSLGAGNTIYF	TGTGCCAGCAGCTTAGGGGCTGGAAACACCATATATTTT
TRBV30	TRBJ2-3	TRBD2	.	CAWSPGLPTDTQYF	TGTGCCTGGAGTCCGGGACTACCCACAGATACGCAGTATTTT
TRBV7-9	TRBJ2-3	TRBD1	.	CASSPSRAGGLEDTQYF	TGTGCCAGCAGCCCCAGCCGGGCAGGGGGATTGGAAGATACGCAGTATTTT
TRBV28	TRBJ2-2	.	.	CASSRVQTGTTGELFF	TGTGCCAGCAGCCGTGTCCAAACTGGGACCACCGGGGAGCTGTTTTTT
TRBV3-1/TRBV3-2	TRBJ2-7	.	.	CAASRGGGNEQYF	TGTGCCGCTAGCAGGGGCGGTGGGAACGAGCAGTACTTC
TRBV19	TRBJ1-5	.	.	CASSPVNSNQPQHF	TGTGCCAGTAGCCCGGTCAATAGCAATCAGCCCCAGCATTTT
TRBV13	TRBJ1-1	.	.	CASSPDTFRRAFF	TGTGCCAGCAGCCCAGACACTTTTCGGCGAGCTTTCTTT
TRBV2	TRBJ2-1	.	many	CASRRAWNEQFF	TGTGCCAGCAGACGGGCCTGGAATGAGCAGTTCTTC
TRBV9	TRBJ2-1	.	.	CASSVAGAGTNEQFF	TGTGCCAGCAGCGTAGCGGGGGCAGGGACCAATGAGCAGTTCTTC
TRBV4-2	TRBJ2-1	.	.	CASSQDRTRSYNEQFF	TGTGCCAGCAGCCAAGATAGGACGAGATCCTACAATGAGCAGTTCTTC
TRBV28	TRBJ1-5	.	.	CASSWTRGPNQPQHF	TGTGCCAGCAGTTGGACCCGCGGCCCCAATCAGCCCCAGCATTTT
TRBV30	TRBJ1-3	.	.	CAWSQGQPSSGNTIYF	TGTGCCTGGAGTCAGGGGCAGCCTTCCTCTGGAAACACCATATATTTT
TRBV19	TRBJ2-3	.	.	CASRGLASDTQYF	TGTGCCAGTAGAGGGCTAGCATCAGATACGCAGTATTTT
TRBV28	TRBJ2-7	TRBD2	.	CASSGTRDEQYF	TGTGCCAGCAGTGGGACTAGGGACGAGCAGTACTTC
TRBV18	TRBJ1-1	.	.	CASSPAGGVNTEAFF	TGTGCCAGCTCACCCGCGGGGGGAGTGAACACTGAAGCTTTCTTT
TRBV6-5	TRBJ2-3	TRBD2	few	CASSGGGPTDTQYF	TGTGCCAGCAGCGGCGGGGGACCCACAGATACGCAGTATTTT
TRBV5-4	TRBJ2-1	TRBD1	.	CASSYGTGGYNEQFF	TGTGCCAGCAGCTACGGGACAGGGGGGTACAATGAGCAGTTCTTC
TRBV7-9	TRBJ2-5	.	.	CASSFQTMETQYF	TGTGCCAGCAGCTTTCAGACAATGGAGACCCAGTACTTC
TRBV7-6	TRBJ1-1	TRBD1	.	CASSATRDRGAHF	TGTGCCAGCAGCGCGACCCGGGACAGGGGCGCCCATTTT
TRBV5-4	TRBJ2-1	TRBD1	.	CASSWGWRTGSSYNEQFF	TGTGCCAGCAGCTGGGGTTGGCGGACAGGGAGCTCCTACAATGAGCAGTTCTTC
TRBV28	TRBJ2-3	TRBD1	.	CAAQQGTDTQYF	TGTGCCGCCCAACAGGGGACAGATACGCAGTATTTT
TRBV5-6	TRBJ2-7	.	.	CASSLGLYEQYF	TGTGCCAGCAGCTTGGGGCTATACGAGCAGTACTTC
TRBV29-1	TRBJ1-1	TRBD1	.	CSVGQGNTEAFF	TGCAGCGTGGGACAGGGTAACACTGAAGCTTTCTTT
TRBV28	TRBJ1-5	TRBD1	.	CASSRTGSANQPQHF	TGTGCCAGCAGCAGGACAGGCTCAGCTAATCAGCCCCAGCATTTT
TRBV7-2	TRBJ2-1	TRBD1	few	CASSSLGRTGIENEQFF	TGTGCCAGCAGCTCCTTGGGACGGACAGGGATAGAGAATGAGCAGTTCTTC
TRBV14	TRBJ2-7	.	.	CASSQVLGLGEQYF	TGTGCCAGCAGCCAAGTTCTGGGCCTGGGCGAGCAGTACTTC
TRBV24-1	TRBJ1-2	TRBD1	.	CATQTGDRGYTF	TGTGCCACCCAAACAGGGGATCGAGGCTACACCTTC
TRBV5-4	TRBJ1-1	TRBD1	.	CASSTNRGLRTEAFF	TGTGCCAGCAGCACCAACAGGGGGCTTCGAACTGAAGCTTTCTTT
TRBV2	TRBJ2-3	TRBD2	.	CARSGLADTQYF	TGTGCCAGATCCGGACTAGCAGATACGCAGTATTTT
TRBV29-1	TRBJ2-4	.	.	CSVEGGGGQNIQYF	TGCAGCGTTGAGGGCGGCGGGGGCCAAAACATTCAGTACTTC
TRBV2	TRBJ1-5	TRBD1	once	CASSKGQGKAQPQHF	TGTGCCAGCAGTAAGGGACAGGGGAAGGCTCAGCCCCAGCATTTT
TRBV28	TRBJ2-3	.	.	CATTAPWGGQADTQYF	TGTGCCACCACCGCCCCCTGGGGGGGCCAGGCAGATACGCAGTATTTT
TRBV30	TRBJ2-1	.	once	CAWSVGTSSYNEQFF	TGTGCCTGGAGTGTAGGGACGAGCTCCTACAATGAGCAGTTCTTC